The clone carrying this T cell receptor beta chain was detected ten times or more. Its antigen is not identified. This entry is derived from a study of read filtering for tumor transcriptome and immune sequencing. Overall study context: After DNase treatment, RNA was made into whole-transcriptome libraries.

The library was built from 400 to 500 ng RNA with molecular barcoded adaptors for alpha/delta and beta/gamma chains. TCRdb re-called the reads through MiXCR, storing one row per CDR3 protein. This table holds 90,000 or so distinct CDR3 sequences, 20% to 25% found once. CDR1 is SGHDN, CDR2 FVKESK, per germline. The V segment lost 6 bases and the J segment 0 bases; nucleotides outside the gene matches: 10. The CDR3 sequence is 16 residues long. General study points: Correlation between methods rose after single-read clonotypes were removed.

This receptor was identified in a donor at least 40 years old with multiple myeloma. The chain combines TRBV14 with TRBJ2-5; TRBD1 matches at 7 bases. The specimen sequenced was a population of CD138-negative cells sorted from bone marrow. The DNA of the CDR3 is TGTGCCAGCAGTCGTGGACAGGCGGACTACCAAGAGACCCAGTACTTC. The encoded protein is CASSRGQADYQETQYF.